Listed here are 32 T cell receptor beta chains from one sample, sequenced in a study of shared clonotypes between healthy human individuals. Method: immunoSEQ multiplex PCR; TCRdb's copy keeps in-frame clones and lacks some. The table shows under 1,100,000 clones, with 65% to 75% occurring only once. What was sequenced was memory CD4+ T cells sorted from blood. Subset: CD45RA-negative fraction. These receptors all come from a man aged 18 to 29 in good health.

V and J are TRBV5-1 and TRBJ1-6; D gene unclear. Germline V lookup: CDR1 SGHRS, CDR2 YFSETQ. The CDR3 extends over 14 amino acids. Trimming cost V 4 bases and J 2 bases, with 7 bases left between them. The DNA for the CDR3 is TGCGCCAGCAGCCCCGATACCTATAATTCACCCCTCCACTTT. It codes for CASSPDTYNSPLHF.

This clone occurred a few times. The chain uses TRBV6-5 and TRBJ2-7; TRBD2 might be the D (5 bases). The CDR3 is made up of 15 amino acids. CDR1 and CDR2 from the germline V gene are MNHEY and SVGAGI. The V gene lost 2 bases and the J gene lost 0 bases, with 11 bases spanning the gap. CDR3 residues: CASSYRSVSSYEQYF. CDR3 sequence (DNA): TGTGCCAGCAGTTACCGTAGCGTTAGCTCCTACGAGCAGTACTTC.

The chain recombines TRBV10-2 with TRBJ2-2; 11 nucleotides match TRBD2. The V segment lost 6 bases and the J segment 6 bases; nucleotides outside the gene matches: 12. The CDR3 is 17 residues long. Germline V lookup: CDR1 WSHSY, CDR2 SAAADI. CDR3 nucleotides: TGCGCCAGCAGAAGAGGTCTAGCGGGAGGTTATTCCGGGGAGCTGTTTTTT. It yields the protein CASRRGLAGGYSGELFF.

There are a few counts of this clone. This chain joins TRBV5-5 and TRBJ1-3; D ambiguous. V lost 2 bases and J 0 bases, leaving 9 bases between the germline ends. The CDR3 contains 15 residues. Germline CDR1 and CDR2: SGHKS and YYEKEE (reference sequence). This CDR3 is CASSLDLNSGNTIYF. The DNA of the CDR3 is TGTGCCAGCAGCTTAGACCTCAACTCTGGAAACACCATATATTTT.

The genes are TRBV10-1 and TRBJ2-2, with D possibly being TRBD1 (6 bases). The CDR3 is 13 residues long. Trimming cost V 7 bases and J 6 bases, with 12 bases left between them. In germline, CDR1 is WNHNN, CDR2 SYGVQD (reference sequence). CDR3 in amino acids: CASKQGPAGELFF. Written as DNA, the CDR3 is TGCGCCAGCAAACAGGGTCCCGCCGGGGAGCTGTTTTTT.

V and J are TRBV7-9 and TRBJ2-1; 10 bases align to TRBD1. This CDR3 is 16 amino acids long. Germline values: CDR1 SEHNR, CDR2 FQNEAQ (reference sequence). V was pared by 2 bases and J by 3 bases, with 4 bases of the junction left unmatched. CDR3 DNA sequence: TGTGCCAGCAGCTTAAATTGGGACAGGGGCTACAATGAGCAGTTCTTC. Protein sequence: CASSLNWDRGYNEQFF. The full variable domain, its missing parts supplied by reference TRBV7-9 and TRBJ2-1, is DTGVSQNPRHKITKRGQNVTFRCDPISEHNRLYWYRQTLGQGPEFLTYFQNEAQLEKSRLLSDRFSAERPKGSFSTLEIQRTEQGDSAMYLCASSLNWDRGYNEQFFGPGTRLTVL.

This chain links TRBV11-3 with TRBJ2-1; TRBD2 matches at 10 bases. V was clipped by 2 bases and J by 10 bases; unmatched bases: 5. The length of the CDR3 is 14 residues. CDR1 is SGHNT, CDR2 YENEEA, per germline. The CDR3 spells CASSLLAGAGEQFF. The CDR3 nucleotides read TGTGCCAGCAGCTTACTAGCGGGAGCGGGGGAGCAGTTCTTC.

The gene calls are TRBV9 and TRBJ2-5; D tentatively fits TRBD1 or TRBD2 (6 bases each). The CDR3 has 13 residues. Germline V lookup: CDR1 SGDLS, CDR2 YYNGEE. The V gene lost 4 bases and the J gene lost 4 bases, with 11 bases spanning the gap. DNA of the CDR3: TGTGCCAGCAGCCTCGGGGGCGCAGAGACCCAGTACTTC. Its translation is CASSLGGAETQYF.

The chain has TRBV10-3 and TRBJ1-1; TRBD1 might be the D (5 bases). V lost 3 bases to trimming and J lost 6 bases, with 14 bases between them. Germline values: CDR1 ENHRY, CDR2 SYGVKD. The CDR3 loop spans 14 amino acids. In DNA, the CDR3 is TGTGCCATCAGTGACGGTAAGGGGATTGCTGAAGCTTTCTTT. Protein sequence: CAISDGKGIAEAFF.

On this clone itself: Given a far larger clone just one base away, this is likely a sequencing read error. This specimen includes other DNA sequences encoding the same CDR3. The rearrangement links TRBV7-2 to TRBJ1-1; D is uncertain. Germline V gene lookup returns CDR1 SGHTA and CDR2 FQGNSA. Trimming took 1 base from V and 1 from J, leaving 4 bases between them. The CDR3 extends over 13 amino acids. The CDR3 nucleotides read TGTGCCAGCAGCTTAGAAGAGAACACTGAAGCTTTCTTT. Its protein is CASSLEENTEAFF.

The chain has TRBV18 and TRBJ1-6; 7 nucleotides match TRBD1. The germline V gene encodes CDR1 KGHSH and CDR2 LQKENI. The V segment lost 3 bases and the J segment 7 bases; nucleotides outside the gene matches: 6. This CDR3 comprises 15 residues. The DNA for the CDR3 is TGTGCCAGCTCACCCCAATCAGGGGGGAATTCACCCCTCCACTTT. Its translation is CASSPQSGGNSPLHF.

This clone appeared a few times. The chain couples TRBV9 to TRBJ1-1; D remains ambiguous. The germline V and J ends were trimmed by 3 bases and 7 bases, with 13 bases remaining between them. The CDR3 has 13 amino acids. Germline V gene lookup returns CDR1 SGDLS and CDR2 YYNGEE. CDR3: CASSGPTDGEAFF. CDR3 DNA: TGTGCCAGCAGCGGACCCACGGACGGTGAAGCTTTCTTT.

The rearrangement uses TRBV5-1 and TRBJ1-1, with 11 bases fitting TRBD1. Trimming at V came to 4 bases and at J to 4 bases, leaving 6 bases not matched to a gene. The V gene's germline CDR1 is SGHRS and CDR2 YFSETQ. The CDR3 extends over 15 amino acids. The chain's CDR3 is CASSGGQGAGTEAFF. The CDR3 DNA reads as TGCGCCAGCAGCGGAGGACAGGGGGCGGGCACTGAAGCTTTCTTT.

The rearrangement joins TRBV6-1 to TRBJ2-3; D gene ambiguous. Trimming pared 7 bases from V and 3 bases from J, leaving 8 bases between. There are 12 residues in the CDR3. From germline, CDR1 is MNHNS and CDR2 SASEGT. The CDR3 protein is CASTLRTDTQYF. The CDR3 DNA is TGTGCCAGCACCCTGCGAACAGATACGCAGTATTTT.

This sequence joins TRBV9 and TRBJ1-4; weak D call: TRBD1 (6 bases). The CDR3 spans 15 residues. Germline CDR1 and CDR2: SGDLS and YYNGEE. V was trimmed by 3 bases and J by 4 bases, leaving 13 bases between them. This CDR3 reads CASSEGGRFNEKLFF. The CDR3 DNA follows: TGTGCCAGCAGCGAGGGGGGAAGGTTTAATGAAAAACTGTTTTTT. Variable domain in full (rest from reference TRBV9 and TRBJ1-4): DSGVTQTPKHLITATGQRVTLRCSPRSGDLSVYWYQQSLDQGLQFLIQYYNGEERAKGNILERFSAQQFPDLHSELNLSSLELGDSALYFCASSEGGRFNEKLFFGSGTQLSVL.

CDR3 sequence (DNA): TGTGCCAGCACTTCGGGAAAAGGGAATTCACCCCTCCACTTT. Its translation: CASTSGKGNSPLHF. The chain couples TRBV2 to TRBJ1-6; D is unclear. V gave up 7 bases and J gave up 7 bases, with 14 bases separating them. Germline V lookup: CDR1 SNHLY, CDR2 FYNNEI. The CDR3 loop spans 14 amino acids.

This chain uses TRBV7-2 with TRBJ2-7; D unclear. This CDR3 spans 15 amino acids. Germline assignment: CDR1 SGHTA and CDR2 FQGNSA. V lost 1 base, J lost 2 bases, and 12 bases lay in between. CDR3 loop: CASSLEGKGAYEQYF. The CDR3 region has the DNA TGTGCCAGCAGCTTAGAGGGTAAAGGAGCCTACGAGCAGTACTTC. Full variable domain (remainder filled in from reference TRBV7-2 and TRBJ2-7): GAGVSQSPSNKVTEKGKDVELRCDPISGHTALYWYRQSLGQGLEFLIYFQGNSAPDKSGLPSDRFSAERTGGSVSTLTIQRTQQEDSAVYLCASSLEGKGAYEQYFGPGTRLTVT.

This clone occurred a few times. The V gene is TRBV5-4, the J gene TRBJ1-6; 8 positions agree with TRBD1. This CDR3 contains 14 residues. V lost 5 bases, J lost 7 bases, and 5 bases stayed unmatched. The germline V gene encodes CDR1 SGHNT and CDR2 YYREEE (reference sequence). The CDR3 spells CASSYGQGNSPLHF. The CDR3 DNA reads TGTGCCAGCAGTTACGGACAGGGCAATTCACCCCTCCACTTT.

This chain links TRBV7-3 with TRBJ1-5; perhaps TRBD1 as D (6 bases). Germline loops: CDR1 SGHTA, CDR2 FQGTGA. Trimming removed 5 bases from V and 2 bases from J, with 16 bases in between. CDR3 length: 16 amino acids. For the CDR3, the DNA is TGTGCCAGCAGCACCTTGGACAGATCAGGCAATCAGCCCCAGCATTTT. Protein product: CASSTLDRSGNQPQHF.

This clone showed up just a few times. The chain couples TRBV29-1 to TRBJ2-7, with D possibly being TRBD1 (7 bases). CDR1 and CDR2 from the germline V gene are SQVTM and ANQGSEA. Trimming removed 4 bases from V and 3 bases from J, with 13 bases in between. CDR3 size: 13 residues. The CDR3 DNA follows: TGCAGCGTTGGACAGGGAGGAAACTACGAGCAGTACTTC. Amino acid sequence: CSVGQGGNYEQYF.

V usage is TRBV28 and J usage is TRBJ1-5; perhaps TRBD1 as D (6 bases). Germline CDR1 MDHEN, CDR2 SYDVKM. The CDR3 has 14 amino acids. V gave up 7 bases and J gave up 6 bases, with 16 bases separating them. Written as DNA, the CDR3 is TGTGCCAGCATTAAACAGGGTGGCGGTCAGCCCCAGCATTTT. As protein: CASIKQGGGQPQHF.

The sample holds a few counts of this clone. J is TRBJ1-1 and V is TRBV6-1; TRBD1 matches at 8 bases. V lost 0 bases, J lost 11 bases, and 11 bases stayed unmatched. Germline assignment: CDR1 MNHNS and CDR2 SASEGT. This CDR3 is 15 amino acids long. Written as DNA, the CDR3 is TGTGCCAGCAGTGAAGCAAAATTCTCGGGACAGGAGGCTTTCTTT. Translating it yields CASSEAKFSGQEAFF.

The CDR3 bases are TGTGCCAGCAGCGCCCAGACCAGACAGGGGGTTCGGCACAATGAGCAGTTCTTC. Amino acids: CASSAQTRQGVRHNEQFF. This sequence joins TRBV7-2 and TRBJ2-1, with 9 bases lining up with TRBD1. V lost 5 bases, J lost 5 bases, and 16 bases stayed unmatched. This CDR3 has 18 amino acids. The germline gives CDR1 SGHTA, CDR2 FQGNSA. The full variable domain, completed using reference TRBV7-2 and TRBJ2-1, is GAGVSQSPSNKVTEKGKDVELRCDPISGHTALYWYRQSLGQGLEFLIYFQGNSAPDKSGLPSDRFSAERTGGSVSTLTIQRTQQEDSAVYLCASSAQTRQGVRHNEQFFGPGTRLTVL.

The chain recombines TRBV19 with TRBJ2-7, with D unresolved. The CDR3 totals 13 residues. CDR1 and CDR2 from the germline V gene are LNHDA and SQIVND (reference sequence). V shed 5 bases and J shed 0 bases, with 8 bases lying between them. The CDR3 DNA sequence: TGTGCCAGTAGTTTGACGGGCTCCTACGAGCAGTACTTC. Protein sequence: CASSLTGSYEQYF.

V usage is TRBV7-6 and J usage is TRBJ2-7; no reliable D call. The CDR3 covers 13 residues. Trimming took off 1 base at V and 3 bases at J, with 7 bases between the two ends. Per the germline V gene, CDR1 is SGHVS and CDR2 is FNYEAQ. CDR3 residues: CASSLEGIYEQYF. CDR3 DNA sequence: TGTGCCAGCAGCTTAGAGGGCATCTACGAGCAGTACTTC. The entire variable domain, with the rest obtained from reference TRBV7-6 and TRBJ2-7, is as follows: GAGVSQSPRYKVTKRGQDVALRCDPISGHVSLYWYRQALGQGPEFLTYFNYEAQQDKSGLPNDRFSAERPEGSISTLTIQRTEQRDSAMYRCASSLEGIYEQYFGPGTRLTVT.

This clone was observed a single time. This may be a read error, as it is one base from a much larger clone. The chain has TRBV4-1 and TRBJ1-2; 7 bases are shared with TRBD1. The J segment lost 4 bases and the V segment lost 4 bases, leaving 12 bases of the junction unmatched. CDR1 MGHRA and CDR2 YSYEKL come from the germline V gene. This CDR3 comprises 16 residues. The CDR3 spells CASSRIAGTASYGYTF. DNA for the CDR3: TGCGCCAGCAGCCGAATAGCGGGGACAGCTAGCTATGGCTACACCTTC.

The CDR3 reads CATSRAGRGQETQYF. CDR3 DNA sequence: TGTGCCACCAGCAGAGCGGGGAGGGGACAAGAGACCCAGTACTTC. V is TRBV15 and J is TRBJ2-5; 7 bases line up with TRBD2. The CDR3 totals 15 residues. The V segment lost 1 base and the J segment 2 bases; nucleotides outside the gene matches: 4. Germline CDR1 and CDR2: LNHNV and YYDKDF (reference sequence).

The chain has TRBV9 and TRBJ2-5; no reliable D call. There are 13 residues in the CDR3. CDR1 is SGDLS and CDR2 is YYNGEE in the germline V gene. Trimming cost V 2 bases and J 5 bases, with 10 bases left between them. The CDR3 DNA follows: TGTGCCAGCAGCGTGGCTGATCGGGAGACCCAGTACTTC. Translation gives CASSVADRETQYF.

The gene calls are TRBV4-1 and TRBJ2-1, with 12 bases fitting TRBD2. With V trimmed by 2 bases and J by 6 bases, 8 bases remained unmatched. Germline-derived CDR1 and CDR2 are MGHRA and YSYEKL. CDR3 length: 17 amino acids. The CDR3 sequence: CASSQPGLAGYPNEQFF. The CDR3 coding sequence is TGCGCCAGCAGCCAACCTGGACTAGCGGGATACCCCAATGAGCAGTTCTTC.

The gene calls are TRBV5-8 and TRBJ1-2, with D perhaps TRBD1 (5 bases). Germline V gene data show CDR1 as SGHTS and CDR2 as YDEGEE. The CDR3 runs to 16 residues. With 0 bases removed from V and 4 bases from J, the gap between germline ends came to 16 bases. CDR3 sequence reads: CASSLVLAGGLYGYTF. DNA for the CDR3: TGTGCCAGCAGCTTGGTACTCGCTGGGGGACTCTATGGCTACACCTTC.

The chain is built from TRBV6-5 and TRBJ2-7; a possible D gene is TRBD1 (6 bases). The CDR3 extends over 14 amino acids. The V end lost 4 bases, the J end lost 2 bases, and 12 bases lay between the germline ends. Germline values: CDR1 MNHEY, CDR2 SVGAGI. The CDR3 bases are TGTGCCAGCAGTTTCCTAGACAGGACCTACGAGCAGTACTTC. The encoded protein is CASSFLDRTYEQYF.

This clone was recorded many times. The rearrangement links TRBV6-5 to TRBJ1-2, with a possible D match to TRBD1 (6 bases). Deletions cut 5 bases from V and 6 bases from J, with 19 bases between. CDR1 is MNHEY and CDR2 is SVGAGI in the germline V gene. This CDR3 is 15 amino acids long. CDR3 sequence reads: CASSHRDTGGHGYTF. The CDR3 region has the DNA TGTGCCAGCAGTCACCGGGACACCGGGGGCCATGGCTACACCTTC.